This is a list of T cell receptor beta chains from one sample in a study of shared clonotypes between healthy human individuals. Assay: immunoSEQ multiplex PCR; the TCRdb copy retains only in-frame clones and omits some. The sample records around 2,000,000 clones, about 95% being singletons. Material: naive CD8+ T cells sorted from blood. These TCRs come from a man aged 18-30 years in good health. The CDR3 runs from the conserved cysteine through the conserved F or W. D genes are given only for firm matches. Size is stated for part of the rows, as once, few or many counts, or as a class when the clone is expanded.

TRBV6-6	TRBD2	TRBJ2-7	-	CAIAAGGGTYEQYF	TGTGCCATCGCAGCGGGGGGAGGGACCTACGAGCAGTACTTC
TRBV4-2	TRBD1	TRBJ2-7	-	CASSPIVGTGAYEQYF	TGTGCCAGCAGCCCCATTGTGGGGACAGGGGCCTACGAGCAGTACTTC
TRBV4-1	-	TRBJ1-2	-	CASSQLEGGYYGYTF	TGCGCCAGCAGCCAATTGGAGGGAGGTTACTATGGCTACACCTTC
TRBV7-6	-	TRBJ2-7	-	CASSLEADPYYEQYF	TGTGCCAGCAGCTTAGAAGCGGACCCCTACTACGAGCAGTACTTC
TRBV2	TRBD1	TRBJ1-4	-	CASRGQGVNEKLFF	TGTGCCAGCAGGGGACAGGGGGTTAATGAAAAACTGTTTTTT
TRBV2	TRBD2	TRBJ2-1	once	CASQIGSHRGGKYNEQFF	TGTGCCAGCCAGATCGGGAGTCACCGGGGGGGAAAGTACAATGAGCAGTTCTTC
TRBV5-6	-	TRBJ2-3	-	CAGGWDGTDTQYF	TGTGCCGGAGGGTGGGACGGCACAGATACGCAGTATTTT
TRBV19	TRBD1	TRBJ1-2	-	CARGTGGNGYTF	TGTGCCAGAGGGACAGGGGGGAATGGCTACACCTTC
TRBV2	TRBD2	TRBJ2-1	once	CASSGTSGGLYNEQFF	TGTGCCAGCAGTGGGACTAGCGGGGGGCTTTACAATGAGCAGTTCTTC
TRBV29-1	TRBD1	TRBJ2-7	-	CSVVVSDRAGNEQYF	TGCAGCGTTGTAGTGTCGGACAGGGCGGGAAACGAGCAGTACTTC
TRBV5-1	TRBD1	TRBJ2-1	-	CASSFWGQTDEQFF	TGCGCCAGCAGCTTTTGGGGACAGACCGATGAGCAGTTCTTC
TRBV28	-	TRBJ1-5	-	CASSFATGIQPQHF	TGTGCCAGCAGTTTCGCGACAGGTATACAGCCCCAGCATTTT
TRBV6-1	TRBD1	TRBJ2-2	-	CASGYGQGITGELFF	TGTGCCAGCGGATATGGACAGGGGATAACCGGGGAGCTGTTTTTT
TRBV29-1	TRBD2	TRBJ2-3	-	CSVEDFSGGARGTDTQYF	TGCAGCGTTGAAGATTTCAGCGGGGGGGCCAGGGGCACAGATACGCAGTATTTT
TRBV6-6	-	TRBJ2-5	-	CASSWTLGREETQYF	TGTGCCAGCAGTTGGACGCTAGGAAGGGAAGAGACCCAGTACTTC
TRBV9	TRBD1	TRBJ1-2	-	CASSTSGTGNYGYTF	TGTGCCAGCAGCACTTCCGGGACAGGGAACTATGGCTACACCTTC